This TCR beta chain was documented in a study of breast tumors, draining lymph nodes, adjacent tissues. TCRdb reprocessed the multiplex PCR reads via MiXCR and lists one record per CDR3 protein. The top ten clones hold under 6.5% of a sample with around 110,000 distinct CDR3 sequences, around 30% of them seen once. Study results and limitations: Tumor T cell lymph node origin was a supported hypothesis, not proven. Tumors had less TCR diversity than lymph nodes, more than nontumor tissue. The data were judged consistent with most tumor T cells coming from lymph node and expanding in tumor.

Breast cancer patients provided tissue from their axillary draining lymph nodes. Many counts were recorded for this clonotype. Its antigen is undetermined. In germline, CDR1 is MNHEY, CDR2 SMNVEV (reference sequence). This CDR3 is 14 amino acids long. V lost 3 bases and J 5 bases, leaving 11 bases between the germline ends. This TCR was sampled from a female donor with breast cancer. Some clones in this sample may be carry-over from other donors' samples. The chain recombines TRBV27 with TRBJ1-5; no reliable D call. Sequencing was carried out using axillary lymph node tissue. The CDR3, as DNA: TGTGCCAGCAGTTTTATGGGGAGCGATCAGCCCCAGCATTTT. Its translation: CASSFMGSDQPQHF.